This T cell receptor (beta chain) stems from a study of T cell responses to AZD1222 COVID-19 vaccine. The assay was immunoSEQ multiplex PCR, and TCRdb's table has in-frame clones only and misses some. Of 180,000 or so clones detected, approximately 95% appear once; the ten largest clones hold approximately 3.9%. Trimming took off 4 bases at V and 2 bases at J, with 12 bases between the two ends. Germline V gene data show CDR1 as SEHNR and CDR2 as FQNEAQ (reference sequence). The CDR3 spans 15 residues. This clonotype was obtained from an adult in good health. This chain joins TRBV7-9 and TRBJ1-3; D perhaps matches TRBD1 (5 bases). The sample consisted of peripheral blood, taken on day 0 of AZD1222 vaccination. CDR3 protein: CASSSQGAAGNTIYF. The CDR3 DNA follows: TGTGCCAGCAGCTCCCAAGGGGCGGCTGGAAACACCATATATTTT.